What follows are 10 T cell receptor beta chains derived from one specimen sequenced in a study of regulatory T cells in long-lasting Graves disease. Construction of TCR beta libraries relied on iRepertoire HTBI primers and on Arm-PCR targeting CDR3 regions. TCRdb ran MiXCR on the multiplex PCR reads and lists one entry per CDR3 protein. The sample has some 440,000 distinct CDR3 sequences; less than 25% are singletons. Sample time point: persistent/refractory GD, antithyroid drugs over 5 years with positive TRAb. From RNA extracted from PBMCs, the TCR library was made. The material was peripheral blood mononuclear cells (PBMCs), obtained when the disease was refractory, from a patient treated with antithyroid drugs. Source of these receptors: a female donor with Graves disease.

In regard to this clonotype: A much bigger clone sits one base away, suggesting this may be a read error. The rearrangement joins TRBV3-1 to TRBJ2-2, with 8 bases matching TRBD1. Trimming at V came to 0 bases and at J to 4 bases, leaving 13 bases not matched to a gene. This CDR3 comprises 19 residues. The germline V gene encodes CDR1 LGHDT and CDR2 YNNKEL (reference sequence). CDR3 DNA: TGTGCCAGCAGCCAAGATGAGGTGGGCTGGACAGGGAGCACCGGGGAGCTGTTTTTT. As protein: CASSQDEVGWTGSTGELFF.

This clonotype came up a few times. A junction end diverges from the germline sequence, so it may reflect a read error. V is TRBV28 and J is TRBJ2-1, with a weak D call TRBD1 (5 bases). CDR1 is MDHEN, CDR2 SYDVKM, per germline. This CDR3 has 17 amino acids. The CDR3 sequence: CAGSLYRPPSSYNEQFF. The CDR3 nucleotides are TGTGCCGGCAGTTTGTACAGGCCACCCAGCTCCTACAATGAGCAGTTCTTC.

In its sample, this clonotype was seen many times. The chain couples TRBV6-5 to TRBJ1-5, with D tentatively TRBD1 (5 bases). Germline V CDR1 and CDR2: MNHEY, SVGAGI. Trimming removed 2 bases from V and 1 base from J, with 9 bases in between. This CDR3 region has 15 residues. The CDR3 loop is CASSYVRDSNQPQHF. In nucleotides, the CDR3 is TGTGCCAGCAGTTACGTCCGGGACAGCAATCAGCCCCAGCATTTT.

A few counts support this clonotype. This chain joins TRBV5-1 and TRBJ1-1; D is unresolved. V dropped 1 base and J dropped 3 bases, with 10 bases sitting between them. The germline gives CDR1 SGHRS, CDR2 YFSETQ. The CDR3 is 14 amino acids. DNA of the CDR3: TGCGCCAGCAGCTTGAATAAGGGTCACACTGAAGCTTTCTTT. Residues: CASSLNKGHTEAFF. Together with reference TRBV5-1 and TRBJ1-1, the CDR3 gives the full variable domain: KAGVTQTPRYLIKTRGQQVTLSCSPISGHRSVSWYQQTPGQGLQFLFEYFSETQRNKGNFPGRFSGRQFSNSRSEMNVSTLELGDSALYLCASSLNKGHTEAFFGQGTRLTVV.

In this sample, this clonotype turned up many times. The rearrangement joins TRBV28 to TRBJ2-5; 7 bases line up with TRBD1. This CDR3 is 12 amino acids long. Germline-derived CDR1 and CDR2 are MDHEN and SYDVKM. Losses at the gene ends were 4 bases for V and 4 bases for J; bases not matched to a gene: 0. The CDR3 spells CASSYRGETQYF. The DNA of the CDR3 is TGTGCCAGCAGTTACAGGGGAGAGACCCAGTACTTC.

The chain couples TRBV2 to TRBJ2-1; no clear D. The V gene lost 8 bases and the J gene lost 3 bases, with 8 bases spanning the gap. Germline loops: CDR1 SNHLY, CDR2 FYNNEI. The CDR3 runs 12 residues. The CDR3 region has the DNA TGTGCCAGCCTACCCCACTACAATGAGCAGTTCTTC. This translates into CASLPHYNEQFF. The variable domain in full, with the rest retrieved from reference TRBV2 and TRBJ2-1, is EPEVTQTPSHQVTQMGQEVILRCVPISNHLYFYWYRQILGQKVEFLVSFYNNEISEKSEIFDDQFSVERPDGSNFTLKIRSTKLEDSAMYFCASLPHYNEQFFGPGTRLTVL.

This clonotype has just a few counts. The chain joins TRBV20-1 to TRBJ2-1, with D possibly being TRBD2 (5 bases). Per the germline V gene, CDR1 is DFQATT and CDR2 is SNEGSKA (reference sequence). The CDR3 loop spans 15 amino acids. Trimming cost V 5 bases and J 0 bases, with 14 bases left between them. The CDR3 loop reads CSALDPAGSYNEQFF. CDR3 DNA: TGCAGTGCTCTGGACCCCGCGGGCTCCTACAATGAGCAGTTCTTC.

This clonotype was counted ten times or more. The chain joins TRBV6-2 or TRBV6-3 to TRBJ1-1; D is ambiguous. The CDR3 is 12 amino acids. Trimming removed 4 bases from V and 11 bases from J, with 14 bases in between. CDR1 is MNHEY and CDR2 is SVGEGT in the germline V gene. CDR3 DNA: TGTGCCAGCAGTTTTCAGCTCAACTTGGCTTTCTTT. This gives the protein CASSFQLNLAFF.

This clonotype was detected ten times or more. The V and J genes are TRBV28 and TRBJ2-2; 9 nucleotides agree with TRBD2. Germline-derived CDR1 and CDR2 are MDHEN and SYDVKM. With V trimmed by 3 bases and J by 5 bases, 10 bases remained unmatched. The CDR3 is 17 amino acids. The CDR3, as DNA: TGTGCCAGCAGTTTTTGGAGCGGGAGGCGCGGAACCGGGGAGCTGTTTTTT. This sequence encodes CASSFWSGRRGTGELFF. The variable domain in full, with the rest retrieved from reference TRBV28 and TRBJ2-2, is DVKVTQSSRYLVKRTGEKVFLECVQDMDHENMFWYRQDPGLGLRLIYFSYDVKMKEKGDIPEGYSVSREKKERFSLILESASTNQTSMYLCASSFWSGRRGTGELFFGEGSRLTVL.

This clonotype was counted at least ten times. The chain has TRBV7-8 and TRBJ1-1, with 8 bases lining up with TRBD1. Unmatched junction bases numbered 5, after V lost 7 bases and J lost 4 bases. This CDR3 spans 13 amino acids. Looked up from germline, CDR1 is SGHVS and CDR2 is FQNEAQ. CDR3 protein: CASNYGQGTEAFF. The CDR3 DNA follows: TGTGCCAGCAACTACGGACAGGGCACTGAAGCTTTCTTT. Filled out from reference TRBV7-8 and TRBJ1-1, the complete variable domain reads GAGVSQSPRYKVAKRGQDVALRCDPISGHVSLFWYQQALGQGPEFLTYFQNEAQLDKSGLPSDRFFAERPEGSVSTLKIQRTQQEDSAVYLCASNYGQGTEAFFGQGTRLTVV.